This TCR beta chain was identified in a study of T cells in women clearing cervical HPV infection. Study summary: Case blood was drawn when the lesion was first found; control blood after infection became undetectable. For cases, blood was sampled a median around 140 days after lesion detection, interquartile range about 90 to 210 days. Study-wide results and limits: Repertoire richness, not evenness, was significantly elevated in CIN3+ cases versus controls.

As concerns this clone: Its target is not known. From the germline J gene comes the end of the CDR3, since the read stops 3 residues before it.

Some clones are missing from TCRdb's copy, which holds only in-frame ones; the method was immunoSEQ multiplex PCR. The sample holds under 30,000 clones. After removal of 4 bases from V and 2 bases from J, the junction contained 3 bases not matched to a gene. Per germline, CDR1 SGHDN and CDR2 FVKESK. The CDR3 totals 14 residues. The sample taken for sequencing was blood buffy coat. The sequence was obtained from a woman aged 18-69 years with a cervical HPV16 infection that either progressed to CIN3+ or cleared (not recorded which). The chain links TRBV14 to TRBJ2-7; 9 bases are a match to TRBD2. This CDR3 is CASSPSGKPYEQYF. The sequenced CDR3 bases are TGTGCCAGCAGCCCTAGCGGGAAGCCCTACGAG.